This T cell receptor (beta chain) was observed in a study of blood T cell repertoires in COVID-19. Study-wide background: From T cells, B-cell-depleted T cells, or PBMCs came the material, which was cDNA or gDNA.

Enrollment of patients from Seattle took place during active infection, with longitudinal follow-up. The V end lost 4 bases, the J end lost 2 bases, and 14 bases lay between the germline ends. Germline assignment: CDR1 MNHEY and CDR2 SVGAGI. CDR3 length: 15 amino acids. The authors' processing: Reference gene primer amplification gave nucleated cell count estimates. Here immunoSEQ multiplex PCR was the method, and the copy in TCRdb shows in-frame clones only, minus some. V and J calls and clone size are as listed in that table; D and trimming were resolved from the DNA. The sample consists of 250,000 to 400,000 clones, approximately 88% of them appearing once.

Input material: peripheral blood. The TCR sequence derives from a woman in her twenties or thirties with COVID-19, enrolled during active disease. This rearrangement joins TRBV6-5 to TRBJ1-2; the D gene is possibly TRBD1 (6 bases). The CDR3, as DNA: TGTGCCAGCAGTTTTGGGGAAGGGGGAAACTATGGCTACACCTTC. This translates into CASSFGEGGNYGYTF.